This T cell receptor (beta chain) was recorded in a study of blood T cells in healthy people across ages. Germline V gives CDR1 SEHNR, CDR2 FQNEAQ (reference sequence). Trimming took off 2 bases at V and 7 bases at J, with 12 bases between the two ends. The CDR3 loop spans 15 amino acids. This clonotype was counted only a few times. Together with a sample-barcoded 5' primer, a J-beta primer mix was included in a second PCR lasting 7 to 11 cycles. TCRdb fed the 5' RACE reads into MiXCR, producing one record per CDR3 protein. The table lists roughly 700,000 distinct CDR3 sequences, about 30% of them singletons, with approximately 15% in the top ten.

The sequenced material came from blood. The receptor's source is a woman over 75 in good health. The rearrangement uses TRBV7-9 and TRBJ1-6; a weak D match, TRBD1 (6 bases). CDR3 in amino acids: CASSLIQGQNSPLHF. In DNA form, the CDR3 reads TGTGCCAGCAGCTTAATCCAGGGGCAGAATTCACCCCTCCACTTT.